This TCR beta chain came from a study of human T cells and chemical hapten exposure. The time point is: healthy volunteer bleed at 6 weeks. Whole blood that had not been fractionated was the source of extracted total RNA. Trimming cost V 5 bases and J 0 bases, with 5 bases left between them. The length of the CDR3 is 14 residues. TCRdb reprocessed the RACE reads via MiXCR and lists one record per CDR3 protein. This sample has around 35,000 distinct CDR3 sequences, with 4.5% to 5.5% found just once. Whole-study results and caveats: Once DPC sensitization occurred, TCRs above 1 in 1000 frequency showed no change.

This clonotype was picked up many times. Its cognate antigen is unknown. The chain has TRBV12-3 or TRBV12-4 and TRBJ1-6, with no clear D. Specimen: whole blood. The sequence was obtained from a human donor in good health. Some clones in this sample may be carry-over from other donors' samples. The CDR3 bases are TGTGCCAGCAGTCTAGACTCCTATAATTCACCCCTCCACTTT. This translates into CASSLDSYNSPLHF.